This T cell receptor beta chain comes out of a study of control samples from healthy donors and cancer patients. There are 15 residues in the CDR3. Here immunoSEQ multiplex PCR was the method, and the copy in TCRdb shows in-frame clones only, minus some. Among 70,000 or so clones listed, approximately 87% were seen once. This receptor was identified in a man in his forties or fifties in good health. Source material: blood. The chain links TRBV21-1 to TRBJ1-4; the table names TRBD1, a call not compared with the DNA. TRBV21-1 is flagged as a pseudogene. CDR3 nucleotide sequence: TGTGCCAGCAGCCACGGGGACAGTCTTAATGAAAAACTGTTTTTT. It specifies CASSHGDSLNEKLFF.